These 5 T cell receptor beta chains were all obtained from the same sample, sequenced in a study of blood T cell repertoires in COVID-19. Profiled with immunoSEQ multiplex PCR; TCRdb holds only in-frame clones, not every one. The sample has approximately 45,000 clones, more than 75% seen once. Source material: peripheral blood. These receptor sequences come from a human donor in a cohort sampled during active COVID-19.

Only a few counts were recorded for this clone. The chain recombines TRBV7-9 with TRBJ2-2; 8 bases are a match to TRBD1. The CDR3 covers 15 residues. Trimming cost V 3 bases and J 6 bases; bases outside gene matches: 6. Per germline, CDR1 SEHNR and CDR2 FQNEAQ (reference sequence). The CDR3 here is CASSFATGDSGELFF. The CDR3 nucleotides are TGTGCCAGCAGCTTCGCGACAGGGGATTCCGGGGAGCTGTTTTTT.

The rearrangement joins TRBV2 to TRBJ1-5; 7 nucleotides line up with TRBD1. Per germline, CDR1 SNHLY and CDR2 FYNNEI. The length of the CDR3 is 15 residues. Trimming at V came to 6 bases and at J to 0 bases, leaving 5 bases not matched to a gene. CDR3 protein: CASSQGGISNQPQHF. CDR3 coding DNA: TGTGCCAGCAGCCAGGGGGGTATTAGCAATCAGCCCCAGCATTTT.

The rearrangement links TRBV2 to TRBJ2-7; D perhaps matches TRBD1 (5 bases). With 7 bases removed from V and 2 bases from J, the gap between germline ends came to 15 bases. Germline-derived CDR1 and CDR2 are SNHLY and FYNNEI. The CDR3 is made up of 14 amino acids. In DNA, the CDR3 is TGTGCCAGCACGAGGCAAAGGGGCCCCTACGAGCAGTACTTC. Residues: CASTRQRGPYEQYF.

The gene calls are TRBV4-1 and TRBJ2-7, with unresolved D. The CDR3 has 14 amino acids. Looked up from germline, CDR1 is MGHRA and CDR2 is YSYEKL. With 1 base removed from V and 4 bases from J, the gap between germline ends came to 11 bases. The CDR3 is CASSQVTENYEQYF. Written as DNA, the CDR3 is TGCGCCAGCAGCCAAGTCACAGAGAATTACGAGCAGTACTTC.

The chain is built from TRBV11-2 and TRBJ2-7; 9 nucleotides line up with TRBD2. Germline values: CDR1 SGHAT, CDR2 FQNNGV. After removal of 6 bases from V and 5 bases from J, the junction contained 11 bases not matched to a gene. The CDR3 is 15 amino acids. The CDR3 sequence is CASSLLLAGFDEQYF. The CDR3 DNA reads TGTGCCAGCAGTTTGCTACTAGCGGGTTTTGACGAGCAGTACTTC. The full variable domain, with the rest looked up from reference TRBV11-2 and TRBJ2-7, is EAGVAQSPRYKIIEKRQSVAFWCNPISGHATLYWYQQILGQGPKLLIQFQNNGVVDDSQLPKDRFSAERLKGVDSTLKIQPAKLEDSAVYLCASSLLLAGFDEQYFGPGTRLTVT.